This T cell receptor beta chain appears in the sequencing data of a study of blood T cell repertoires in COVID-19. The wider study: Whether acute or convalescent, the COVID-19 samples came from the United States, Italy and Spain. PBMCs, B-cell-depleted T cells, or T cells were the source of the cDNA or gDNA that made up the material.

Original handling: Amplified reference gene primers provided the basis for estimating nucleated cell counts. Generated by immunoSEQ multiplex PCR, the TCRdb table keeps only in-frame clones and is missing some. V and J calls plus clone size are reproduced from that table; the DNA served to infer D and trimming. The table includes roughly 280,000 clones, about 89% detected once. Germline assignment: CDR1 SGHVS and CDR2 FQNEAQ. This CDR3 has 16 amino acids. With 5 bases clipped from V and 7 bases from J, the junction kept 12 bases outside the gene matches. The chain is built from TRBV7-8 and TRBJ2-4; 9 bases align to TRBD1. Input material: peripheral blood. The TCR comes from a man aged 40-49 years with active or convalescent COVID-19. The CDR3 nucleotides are TGTGCCAGCAGCCCCCGGGACAGGGTTGTAGGGAACATTCAGTACTTC. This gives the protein CASSPRDRVVGNIQYF. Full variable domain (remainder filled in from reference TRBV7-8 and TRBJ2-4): GAGVSQSPRYKVAKRGQDVALRCDPISGHVSLFWYQQALGQGPEFLTYFQNEAQLDKSGLPSDRFFAERPEGSVSTLKIQRTQQEDSAVYLCASSPRDRVVGNIQYFGAGTRLSVL.